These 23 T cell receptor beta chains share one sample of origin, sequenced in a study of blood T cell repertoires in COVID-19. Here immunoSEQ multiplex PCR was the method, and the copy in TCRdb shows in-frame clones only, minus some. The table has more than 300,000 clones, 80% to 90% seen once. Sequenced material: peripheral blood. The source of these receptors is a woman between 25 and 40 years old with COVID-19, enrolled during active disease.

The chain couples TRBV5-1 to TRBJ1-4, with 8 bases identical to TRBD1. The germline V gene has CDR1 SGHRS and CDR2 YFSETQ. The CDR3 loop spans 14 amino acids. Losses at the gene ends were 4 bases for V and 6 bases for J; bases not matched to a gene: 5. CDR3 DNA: TGCGCCAGCAGCAGGTCAGGGGGCGATGAAAAACTGTTTTTT. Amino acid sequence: CASSRSGGDEKLFF.

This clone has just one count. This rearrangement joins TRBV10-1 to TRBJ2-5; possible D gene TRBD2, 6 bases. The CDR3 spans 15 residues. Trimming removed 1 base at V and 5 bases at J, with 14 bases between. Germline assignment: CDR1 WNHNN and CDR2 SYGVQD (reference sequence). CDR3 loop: CASSEYTGVGETQYF. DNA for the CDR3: TGCGCCAGCAGTGAGTACACGGGAGTCGGGGAGACCCAGTACTTC.

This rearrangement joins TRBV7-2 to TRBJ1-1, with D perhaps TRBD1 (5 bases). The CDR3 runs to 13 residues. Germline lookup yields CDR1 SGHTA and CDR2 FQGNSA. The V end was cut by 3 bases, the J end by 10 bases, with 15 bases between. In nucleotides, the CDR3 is TGTGCCAGCAGCTTGGCAGGGTGGGTCGGAGCTTTCTTT. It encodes CASSLAGWVGAFF.

CDR3 amino acids: CASLSPGGSYEQYF. CDR3 nucleotides: TGTGCCAGCTTATCACCAGGGGGTTCCTACGAGCAGTACTTC. The J gene is TRBJ2-7, the V gene TRBV6-5; 7 nucleotides align to TRBD1. Germline V lookup: CDR1 MNHEY, CDR2 SVGAGI. The CDR3 extends over 14 amino acids. The J segment lost 1 base and the V segment lost 8 bases, leaving 8 bases of the junction unmatched.

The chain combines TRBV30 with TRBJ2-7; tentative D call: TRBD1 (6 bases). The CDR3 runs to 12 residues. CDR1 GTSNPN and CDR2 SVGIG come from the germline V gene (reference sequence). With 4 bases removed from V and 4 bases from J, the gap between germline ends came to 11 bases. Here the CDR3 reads CAWTGTSYEQYF. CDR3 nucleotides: TGTGCCTGGACAGGGACAAGTTACGAGCAGTACTTC.

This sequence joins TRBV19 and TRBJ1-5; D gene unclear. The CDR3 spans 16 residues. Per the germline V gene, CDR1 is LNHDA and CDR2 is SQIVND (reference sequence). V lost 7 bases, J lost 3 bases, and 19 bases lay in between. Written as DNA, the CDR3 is TGTGCCAGTACCCCTGGTGGGAGTATTTCCAATCAGCCCCAGCATTTT. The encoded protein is CASTPGGSISNQPQHF.

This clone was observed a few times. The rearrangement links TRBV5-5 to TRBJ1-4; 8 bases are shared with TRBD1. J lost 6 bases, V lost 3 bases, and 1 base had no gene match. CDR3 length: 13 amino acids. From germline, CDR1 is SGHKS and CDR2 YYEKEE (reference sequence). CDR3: CASSSGQDEKLFF. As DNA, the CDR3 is TGTGCCAGCAGCTCGGGACAGGATGAAAAACTGTTTTTT. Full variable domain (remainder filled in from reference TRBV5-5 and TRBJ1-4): DAGVTQSPTHLIKTRGQQVTLRCSPISGHKSVSWYQQVLGQGPQFIFQYYEKEERGRGNFPDRFSARQFPNYSSELNVNALLLGDSALYLCASSSGQDEKLFFGSGTQLSVL.

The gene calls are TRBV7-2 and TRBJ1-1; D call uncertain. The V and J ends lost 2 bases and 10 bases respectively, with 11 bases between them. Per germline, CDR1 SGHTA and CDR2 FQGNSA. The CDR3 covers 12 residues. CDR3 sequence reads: CASSLTAVAAFF. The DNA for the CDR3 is TGTGCCAGCAGCTTAACGGCAGTAGCAGCTTTCTTT.

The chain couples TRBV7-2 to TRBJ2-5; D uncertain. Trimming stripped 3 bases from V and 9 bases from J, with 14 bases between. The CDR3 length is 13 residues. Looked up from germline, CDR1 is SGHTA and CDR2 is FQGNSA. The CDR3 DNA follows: TGTGCCAGCAGCTTTTCGCGCGAGAACGCCCAGTACTTC. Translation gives CASSFSRENAQYF.

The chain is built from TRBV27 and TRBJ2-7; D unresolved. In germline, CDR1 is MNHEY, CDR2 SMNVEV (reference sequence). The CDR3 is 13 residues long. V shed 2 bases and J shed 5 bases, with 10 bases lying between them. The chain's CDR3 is CASSLVGQNEQYF. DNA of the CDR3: TGTGCCAGCAGTTTAGTTGGCCAGAACGAGCAGTACTTC.

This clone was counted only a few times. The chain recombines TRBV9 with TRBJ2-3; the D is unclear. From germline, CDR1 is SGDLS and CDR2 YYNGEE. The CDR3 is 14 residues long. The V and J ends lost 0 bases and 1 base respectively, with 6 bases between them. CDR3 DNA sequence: TGTGCCAGCAGCGTAGAAAGCGGCACAGATACGCAGTATTTT. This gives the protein CASSVESGTDTQYF.

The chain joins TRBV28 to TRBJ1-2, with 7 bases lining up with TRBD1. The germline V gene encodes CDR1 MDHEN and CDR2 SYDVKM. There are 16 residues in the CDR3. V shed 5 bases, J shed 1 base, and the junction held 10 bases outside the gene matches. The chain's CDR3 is CASSNFAAGGNYGYTF. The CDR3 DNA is TGTGCCAGCAGTAACTTTGCGGCAGGGGGTAACTATGGCTACACCTTC.

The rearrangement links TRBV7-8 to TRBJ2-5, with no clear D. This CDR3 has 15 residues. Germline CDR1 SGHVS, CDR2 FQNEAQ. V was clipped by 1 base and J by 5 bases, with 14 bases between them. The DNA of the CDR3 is TGTGCCAGCAGCTTAGAAGGCCTATCCAGGGAGACCCAGTACTTC. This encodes CASSLEGLSRETQYF.

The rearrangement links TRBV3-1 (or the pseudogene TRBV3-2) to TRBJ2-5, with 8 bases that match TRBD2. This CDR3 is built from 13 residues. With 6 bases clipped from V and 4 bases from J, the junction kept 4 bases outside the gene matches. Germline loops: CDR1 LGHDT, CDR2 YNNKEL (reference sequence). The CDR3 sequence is CASRGTRAETQYF. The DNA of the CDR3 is TGTGCCAGCAGGGGGACTAGGGCAGAGACCCAGTACTTC.

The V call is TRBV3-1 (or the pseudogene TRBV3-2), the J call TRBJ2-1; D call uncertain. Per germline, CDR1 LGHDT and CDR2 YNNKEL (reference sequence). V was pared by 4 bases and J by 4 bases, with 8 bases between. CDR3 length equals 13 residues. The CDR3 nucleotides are TGTGCCAGCAGCCCCTATCTGTACAATGAGCAGTTCTTC. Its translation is CASSPYLYNEQFF.

Here the CDR3 DNA reads TGTGCCAGCAGTGTAGAGCGGGAAAAACTGTTTTTT. Its protein product is CASSVEREKLFF. V is TRBV2 and J is TRBJ1-4; no clear D. From germline, CDR1 is SNHLY and CDR2 FYNNEI. The V and J ends lost 4 bases and 8 bases respectively, with 8 bases between them. The CDR3 runs to 12 residues.

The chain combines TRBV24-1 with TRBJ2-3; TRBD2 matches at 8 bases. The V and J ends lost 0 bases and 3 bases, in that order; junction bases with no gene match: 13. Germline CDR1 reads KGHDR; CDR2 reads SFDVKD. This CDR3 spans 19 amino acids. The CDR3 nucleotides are TGTGCCACCAGTGATTTGCAAAGGCTGGCGGGGGGTGAAACAGATACGCAGTATTTT. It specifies CATSDLQRLAGGETDTQYF.

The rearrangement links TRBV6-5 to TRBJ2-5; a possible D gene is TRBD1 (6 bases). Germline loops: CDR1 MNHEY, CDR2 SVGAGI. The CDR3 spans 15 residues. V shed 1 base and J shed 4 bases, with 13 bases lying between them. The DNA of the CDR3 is TGTGCCAGCAGTTACTTCCCAGGGGCCGCAGAGACCCAGTACTTC. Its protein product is CASSYFPGAAETQYF.

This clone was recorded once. For the CDR3, the DNA is TGTGCCAGCAGGCAAACCGGGACAGGGGAAAACATTCAGTACTTC. Translating gives CASRQTGTGENIQYF. V is TRBV5-4 and J is TRBJ2-4; TRBD1 aligns across 10 bases. The germline V gene has CDR1 SGHNT and CDR2 YYREEE (reference sequence). The CDR3 sequence is 15 residues long. The V and J ends lost 5 bases and 5 bases, in that order; junction bases with no gene match: 7.

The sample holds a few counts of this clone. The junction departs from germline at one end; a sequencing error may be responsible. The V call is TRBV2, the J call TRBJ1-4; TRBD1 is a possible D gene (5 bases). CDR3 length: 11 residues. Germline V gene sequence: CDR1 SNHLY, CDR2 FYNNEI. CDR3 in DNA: TGTGCCAGCATCTCTTCGACAGCAGCCCATTTT. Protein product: CASISSTAAHF.

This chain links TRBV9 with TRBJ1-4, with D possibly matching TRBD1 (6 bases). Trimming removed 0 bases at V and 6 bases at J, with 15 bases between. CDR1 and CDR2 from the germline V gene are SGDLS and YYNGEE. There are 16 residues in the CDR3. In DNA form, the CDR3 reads TGTGCCAGCAGCGTAGGATGGGCAGGGGCTGATGAAAAACTGTTTTTT. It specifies CASSVGWAGADEKLFF.

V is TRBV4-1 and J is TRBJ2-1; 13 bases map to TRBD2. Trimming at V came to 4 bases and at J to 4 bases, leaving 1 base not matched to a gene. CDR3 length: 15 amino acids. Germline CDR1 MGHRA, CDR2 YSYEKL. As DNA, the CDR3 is TGCGCCAGCAGCCTACTAGCGGGAGGGTACAATGAGCAGTTCTTC. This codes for CASSLLAGGYNEQFF.

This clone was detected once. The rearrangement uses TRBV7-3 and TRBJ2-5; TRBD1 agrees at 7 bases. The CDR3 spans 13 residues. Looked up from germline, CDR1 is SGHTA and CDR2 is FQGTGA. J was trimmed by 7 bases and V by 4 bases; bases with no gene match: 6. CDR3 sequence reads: CASSSRTGGTQYF. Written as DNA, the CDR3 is TGTGCCAGCAGCTCGAGGACAGGTGGGACCCAGTACTTC.